This T cell receptor (beta chain) originates from a study of early T cells in non-severe SARS-CoV-2 infection. MiXCR, applied by TCRdb to the 5' RACE reads, yields one record per CDR3 protein. The repertoire holds 80,000 to 100,000 distinct CDR3 sequences, with approximately 15% as singletons. The CDR3 is 17 amino acids. V was pared by 5 bases and J by 3 bases, with 17 bases of the junction left unmatched. CDR1 and CDR2 (germline): DFQATT, SNEGSKA (reference sequence). This chain uses TRBV20-1 with TRBJ1-1; TRBD1 aligns across 8 bases. The TCR comes from an adult who was a healthcare worker with PCR-confirmed SARS-CoV-2 infection or an uninfected control (not recorded which). Sequences were obtained from whole blood. The CDR3 region has the DNA TGCAGTGCTGACCCCCGGGACACTCACAGGGGGGACACTGAAGCTTTCTTT. This translates into CSADPRDTHRGDTEAFF.